The present T cell receptor (beta chain) was sequenced within a study of T cells expressing NK-cell markers. Reprocessing the 5' RACE reads, TCRdb reports a single entry for every CDR3 protein and omits DNA. The clone table shows about 380,000 distinct CDR3 sequences, with the ten largest holding 4% to 6.5%. Sequencing input: blood T cells: a sorted CD56 or NKG2C T cell subset, CD4+ or CD8+ T cells, or bulk PBMC T cells (not recorded which). This clonotype originated in a man aged 18 to 69 in good health.

The CDR3 spells CASSLGWRGAGEKLFF. The chain is built from TRBV7-2 and TRBJ1-4. The CDR3 covers 16 residues. Germline V gene sequence: CDR1 SGHTA, CDR2 FQGNSA. The full variable domain, rest sourced from reference TRBV7-2 and TRBJ1-4, is GAGVSQSPSNKVTEKGKDVELRCDPISGHTALYWYRQSLGQGLEFLIYFQGNSAPDKSGLPSDRFSAERTGGSVSTLTIQRTQQEDSAVYLCASSLGWRGAGEKLFFGSGTQLSVL.